These 24 T cell receptor beta chains were all obtained from the same sample, sequenced in a study of blood T cell repertoires in COVID-19. Generated by immunoSEQ multiplex PCR, the TCRdb table keeps only in-frame clones and is missing some. The sample consists of about 40,000 clones, around 85% of them appearing once. Sequencing used peripheral blood. All receptors derive from a woman aged 55-70 years with acute or convalescent COVID-19.

This chain connects TRBV12-2 to TRBJ2-5; the DNA was not used to check the table's D call, TRBD2. TRBV12-2 is described as a pseudogene. The CDR3 covers 19 residues. The CDR3 spells CASRLASGRAGALLETQYF. CDR3 DNA: TGTGCAAGTCGCTTAGCTAGCGGGAGGGCCGGGGCCCTATTGGAGACCCAGTACTTC.

J is TRBJ1-5 and V is TRBV4-2, with D possibly matching TRBD1 (5 bases). This CDR3 contains 15 residues. V lost 1 base and J lost 0, with 7 bases in between. Germline assignment: CDR1 LGHNA and CDR2 YNFKEQ. The CDR3, as DNA: TGTGCCAGCAGCCAAGGGACATCTAGCAATCAGCCCCAGCATTTT. Translating gives CASSQGTSSNQPQHF.

V gene TRBV24-1 combines with J gene TRBJ1-1; 7 bases align to TRBD1. The CDR3 spans 13 residues. The ends lost 4 bases at V and 8 bases at J; junction bases unmatched: 6. Germline V gene lookup returns CDR1 KGHDR and CDR2 SFDVKD. The CDR3 region has the DNA TGTGCCACCAGTGACTGGACAGGTCTCGAAGCTTTCTTT. Its protein is CATSDWTGLEAFF.

J is TRBJ1-2 and V is TRBV7-9; 7 bases map to TRBD1. From germline, CDR1 is SEHNR and CDR2 FQNEAQ (reference sequence). There are 13 residues in the CDR3. J lost 6 bases, V lost 3 bases, and 4 bases had no gene match. The CDR3 DNA is TGTGCCAGCAGCTTTGGGACAGTGAATGGCTACACCTTC. Protein product: CASSFGTVNGYTF.

The rearrangement links TRBV28 to TRBJ1-1, with D perhaps matching TRBD1 (5 bases). With 3 bases removed from V and 5 bases from J, the gap between germline ends came to 16 bases. This CDR3 has 15 residues. Germline values: CDR1 MDHEN, CDR2 SYDVKM. This CDR3 reads CASSLGGTLMTEAFF. The CDR3 nucleotides read TGTGCCAGCAGTTTGGGGGGGACGCTTATGACTGAAGCTTTCTTT.

The chain is built from TRBV10-3 and TRBJ2-7; possibly TRBD1 for D (5 bases). CDR1 ENHRY and CDR2 SYGVKD come from the germline V gene. Trimming removed 5 bases at V and 3 bases at J, with 8 bases between. This CDR3 comprises 12 residues. CDR3 sequence reads: CAISSQGYEQYF. The CDR3 bases are TGTGCCATCAGTTCTCAGGGCTACGAGCAGTACTTC.

This chain uses TRBV5-1 with TRBJ1-4, with 10 bases fitting TRBD1. This CDR3 contains 16 residues. The germline V gene has CDR1 SGHRS and CDR2 YFSETQ. V was pared by 0 bases and J by 6 bases, with 5 bases of the junction left unmatched. This CDR3 reads CASSLAPGTGDEKLFF. CDR3 coding DNA: TGCGCCAGCAGCTTGGCACCCGGGACAGGGGATGAAAAACTGTTTTTT.

This rearrangement joins TRBV18 to TRBJ2-2, with 11 bases that match TRBD1. In germline, CDR1 is KGHSH, CDR2 LQKENI. The CDR3 is 15 amino acids. V lost 5 bases to trimming and J lost 4 bases; unmatched junction nucleotides: 3. CDR3 residues: CASSAGTGGTGELFF. CDR3 coding DNA: TGTGCCAGCTCAGCCGGGACAGGGGGCACCGGGGAGCTGTTTTTT. Full variable domain (remainder filled in from reference TRBV18 and TRBJ2-2): NAGVMQNPRHLVRRRGQEARLRCSPMKGHSHVYWYRQLPEEGLKFMVYLQKENIIDESGMPKERFSAEFPKEGPSILRIQQVVRGDSAAYFCASSAGTGGTGELFFGEGSRLTVL.

The chain recombines TRBV29-1 with TRBJ2-3, with 13 nucleotides matching TRBD2. V lost 6 bases, J lost 4 bases, and 4 bases stayed unmatched. The V gene's germline CDR1 is SQVTM and CDR2 ANQGSEA. The CDR3 loop spans 14 amino acids. Written as DNA, the CDR3 is TGCAGCGTCGGGACTAGCGGGGTTTCAGATACGCAGTATTTT. This gives the protein CSVGTSGVSDTQYF.

The chain uses TRBV2 and TRBJ2-7; 10 bases match TRBD1. Germline V gene data show CDR1 as SNHLY and CDR2 as FYNNEI. CDR3 length equals 15 residues. J gave up 2 bases and V 7 bases, and 8 bases lay outside the gene matches. CDR3 sequence (DNA): TGTGCCAGCACCGACAGGGGGCGCGCCGCCTACGAGCAGTACTTC. The encoded protein is CASTDRGRAAYEQYF.

The V gene is TRBV19, the J gene TRBJ2-7; 8 nucleotides agree with TRBD1. Trimming at V came to 7 bases and at J to 5 bases, leaving 13 bases not matched to a gene. Per germline, CDR1 LNHDA and CDR2 SQIVND (reference sequence). CDR3 length equals 15 residues. The CDR3, as DNA: TGTGCCAGTACCAAATACCCGGGACAGGTCAACGAGCAGTACTTC. This gives the protein CASTKYPGQVNEQYF.

The chain has TRBV5-1 and TRBJ2-7; a weak D match, TRBD2 (6 bases). Germline CDR1 and CDR2: SGHRS and YFSETQ. CDR3 length: 14 residues. V was trimmed by 0 bases and J by 7 bases, leaving 14 bases between them. DNA of the CDR3: TGCGCCAGCAGCTTGGCTGCGAGCGCGGGAGAGCAGTACTTC. Translated: CASSLAASAGEQYF. Variable domain in full (rest from reference TRBV5-1 and TRBJ2-7): KAGVTQTPRYLIKTRGQQVTLSCSPISGHRSVSWYQQTPGQGLQFLFEYFSETQRNKGNFPGRFSGRQFSNSRSEMNVSTLELGDSALYLCASSLAASAGEQYFGPGTRLTVT.

The V gene is TRBV10-3, the J gene TRBJ2-7; D might be TRBD1 (5 bases). Trimming left V 3 bases short and J 2 bases short, with 8 bases between. The CDR3 is made up of 13 amino acids. Per germline, CDR1 ENHRY and CDR2 SYGVKD. The CDR3: CAISESTAYEQYF. CDR3 DNA sequence: TGTGCCATCAGTGAATCGACAGCCTACGAGCAGTACTTC.

The rearrangement joins TRBV10-1 to TRBJ2-1, with a tentative D call TRBD2 (5 bases). Trimming left V 0 bases short and J 7 bases short, with 13 bases between. The germline gives CDR1 WNHNN, CDR2 SYGVQD (reference sequence). CDR3 size: 15 residues. The CDR3, as DNA: TGCGCCAGCAGTGAGTCGGGCGGGTCTGGAAATGAGCAGTTCTTC. Protein sequence: CASSESGGSGNEQFF.

This rearrangement joins TRBV28 to TRBJ1-5; 7 nucleotides agree with TRBD1. The CDR3 spans 17 residues. J lost 5 bases, V lost 6 bases, and 16 bases had no gene match. Per the germline V gene, CDR1 is MDHEN and CDR2 is SYDVKM. The CDR3, as DNA: TGTGCCAGCAGCTACTTGACAGGGCGAAACCTTGATCAGCCCCAGCATTTT. This gives the protein CASSYLTGRNLDQPQHF.

The genes are TRBV18 and TRBJ2-5; a possible D gene is TRBD2 (5 bases). There are 13 residues in the CDR3. The germline V and J ends were trimmed by 4 bases and 5 bases, with 11 bases remaining between them. The germline V gene has CDR1 KGHSH and CDR2 LQKENI. The CDR3: CASSQRNQETQYF. DNA of the CDR3: TGTGCCAGCTCACAGCGGAATCAGGAGACCCAGTACTTC. Full variable domain (rest looked up from reference TRBV18 and TRBJ2-5): NAGVMQNPRHLVRRRGQEARLRCSPMKGHSHVYWYRQLPEEGLKFMVYLQKENIIDESGMPKERFSAEFPKEGPSILRIQQVVRGDSAAYFCASSQRNQETQYFGPGTRLLVL.

This clone has more than one count but fewer than ten. The rearrangement uses TRBV6-6 and TRBJ1-1; a weak D match, TRBD1 (6 bases). The germline V gene has CDR1 MNHNY and CDR2 SVGAGI (reference sequence). The CDR3 spans 14 residues. The V gene lost 0 bases and the J gene lost 7 bases, with 12 bases spanning the gap. CDR3 coding DNA: TGTGCCAGCAGTTACTCCAGGGGCGGCAATGAAGCTTTCTTT. Amino acids: CASSYSRGGNEAFF.

The chain is built from TRBV18 and TRBJ2-7, with TRBD1 as a possible D gene (6 bases). This CDR3 region has 14 residues. The V gene's germline CDR1 is KGHSH and CDR2 LQKENI. V was trimmed by 5 bases and J by 3 bases, leaving 14 bases between them. This chain's CDR3 is CASSRAGAYYEQYF. DNA of the CDR3: TGTGCCAGCTCAAGGGCAGGGGCCTACTACGAGCAGTACTTC.

The rearrangement joins TRBV5-1 to TRBJ2-1, with TRBD2 matching 10 bases. The CDR3 consists of 18 residues. Germline CDR1 SGHRS, CDR2 YFSETQ. Trimming took 5 bases from V and 6 from J; bases not matched to a gene: 17. DNA for the CDR3: TGCGCCAGCAGTATGAAGCGAAGAAGGACTAGCGGCGGCAATGAGCAGTTCTTC. Its protein product is CASSMKRRRTSGGNEQFF.

The gene calls are TRBV5-1 and TRBJ2-7; 7 nucleotides match TRBD2. Germline assignment: CDR1 SGHRS and CDR2 YFSETQ. The CDR3 consists of 17 residues. Losses at the gene ends were 7 bases for V and 3 bases for J; bases not matched to a gene: 19. The CDR3 DNA reads as TGCGCCAGCGGCGGCGGGAGTCATTCCAACGTAGGCTACGAGCAGTACTTC. Translation gives CASGGGSHSNVGYEQYF.

CDR3 bases: TGTGCCAGCAGCTTGAGTGGTACTGGAAACACCATATATTTT. Protein product: CASSLSGTGNTIYF. The chain carries TRBV27 and TRBJ1-3; D uncertain. The V gene's germline CDR1 is MNHEY and CDR2 SMNVEV (reference sequence). Trimming pared 6 bases from V and 2 bases from J, leaving 11 bases between. The CDR3 is made up of 14 amino acids.

This sequence joins TRBV30 and TRBJ1-1; D is perhaps TRBD1 (5 bases). Trimming left V 2 bases short and J 1 base short, with 14 bases between. The V gene's germline CDR1 is GTSNPN and CDR2 SVGIG (reference sequence). The CDR3 consists of 15 residues. The CDR3: CAWSFRQRSNTEAFF. In DNA, the CDR3 is TGTGCCTGGAGTTTTCGACAGCGATCGAACACTGAAGCTTTCTTT.

The chain combines TRBV5-4 with TRBJ2-1, with 12 bases identical to TRBD2. The junction had 8 bases not matched to a gene; V was cut back by 4 bases and J by 3 bases. Germline V gene lookup returns CDR1 SGHNT and CDR2 YYREEE (reference sequence). There are 17 residues in the CDR3. The CDR3: CASSLPPTSGGYNEQFF. In DNA form, the CDR3 reads TGTGCCAGCAGCCTCCCACCGACTAGCGGGGGCTACAATGAGCAGTTCTTC. Based on the CDR3 plus reference TRBV5-4 and TRBJ2-1, the full variable domain is ETGVTQSPTHLIKTRGQQVTLRCSSQSGHNTVSWYQQALGQGPQFIFQYYREEENGRGNFPPRFSGLQFPNYSSELNVNALELDDSALYLCASSLPPTSGGYNEQFFGPGTRLTVL.

The chain combines TRBV29-1 with TRBJ1-2, with a tentative D call TRBD1 (6 bases). CDR1 SQVTM and CDR2 ANQGSEA come from the germline V gene. The CDR3 has 11 residues. V was pared by 7 bases and J by 7 bases, with 13 bases between. The CDR3 nucleotides are TGCAGCGCTAAAGAGGGGGGTGGCTACACCTTC. Protein sequence: CSAKEGGGYTF.